The clone carrying this TCR beta chain was recorded once. An amount of RNA that ranged from roughly 0.45 to 1 ug was reverse transcribed with random hexamers. An immunoSEQ multiplex PCR generated amplified TCR beta CDR3 products spanning 54 Vbeta and 13 Jbeta. From the immunoSEQ multiplex PCR reads, TCRdb called clonotypes with MiXCR, one entry per CDR3 protein. The sample includes about 130,000 distinct CDR3 sequences, nearly 95% of them seen just once. These data come from a study of CD8 T cells in Susac syndrome. The T cells that were sequenced for TCR beta were CD8+ and CD4+ cells from blood. FACS enriched CD8+ TEMRA cells, while bulk CD8+ and CD4+ were negatively isolated. The CDR3 is made up of 14 amino acids. The germline gives CDR1 SGHRS, CDR2 YFSETQ. Germline trimming cut 5 bases from V and 4 bases from J; bases unmatched to any gene: 8.

The chain joins TRBV5-1 to TRBJ2-5, with 7 nucleotides matching TRBD1. What was sequenced was CD4+ T cells from PBMCs. This TCR came from a human donor in good health. This CDR3 reads CASSSGQVGETQYF. The CDR3 coding sequence is TGCGCCAGCAGTTCAGGACAGGTCGGAGAGACCCAGTACTTC.